This T cell receptor beta chain was obtained from a study of T cells in Graves' hyperthyroidism and ophthalmopathy. General study results and limits: Most expanded thyroid clonotypes above 0.001 recurred in blood.

Amplification targeted TCR beta CDR3 regions from RNA transcripts. The study used the HTBI primer set for a first-round RT-PCR of the TCR CDR3. TCRdb recomputed calls from the multiplex PCR reads with MiXCR, one row per CDR3 protein. The table lists some 600,000 distinct CDR3 sequences, about 15% of them singletons, with less than 6% in the top ten. Blood sampling occurred at first hyperthyroidism diagnosis, ahead of any ophthalmopathy symptoms. This clonotype occurred many times. Its antigen is not known. CDR3 size: 14 residues. Per the germline V gene, CDR1 is SEHNR and CDR2 is FQNEAQ (reference sequence). Trimming left V 5 bases short and J 1 base short, with 11 bases between.

This chain links TRBV7-9 with TRBJ1-1; D may be TRBD1 (6 bases). The specimen sequenced was blood. The source of this sequence is a woman aged 25 to 39 with Graves' hyperthyroidism that later progressed to Graves' ophthalmopathy. Written as DNA, the CDR3 is TGTGCCAGCAGCCACAGGGTCTCGAACACTGAAGCTTTCTTT. As protein: CASSHRVSNTEAFF. Drawing the rest from reference TRBV7-9 and TRBJ1-1, the complete variable domain is DTGVSQNPRHKITKRGQNVTFRCDPISEHNRLYWYRQTLGQGPEFLTYFQNEAQLEKSRLLSDRFSAERPKGSFSTLEIQRTEQGDSAMYLCASSHRVSNTEAFFGQGTRLTVV.